The T cell receptor beta chain under discussion was sequenced for a study of PD-1 blockade in classical Hodgkin lymphoma. Points on this clone: No antigen is known for it.

Trimming removed 5 bases at V and 1 base at J, with 16 bases between. CDR1 SGHVS and CDR2 FQNEAQ come from the germline V gene. This CDR3 is 16 amino acids long. Overall study findings and caveats: Any patient who commenced nivolumab under 1 year after ASCT was excluded. Complete responders matched newly diagnosed patients in baseline diversity. Undefined causes, possibly disease activity or prior therapy, underlie the repertoire differences.

Sample time point: cycle 4 day 1 (C4D1), after five to seven weeks of nivolumab. Every single patient, without exception, relapsed after autologous stem cell transplantation, and brentuximab vedotin exposure varied. The method was immunoSEQ multiplex PCR; TCRdb's version includes in-frame clones alone and lacks a portion of them. Of 3,500 to 4,000 clones detected, roughly two thirds appear once; the ten largest clones hold about 52%. The genes are TRBV7-8 and TRBJ2-3; D is possibly TRBD1 or TRBD2 (5 bases each). The sequence came from a human donor with classical Hodgkin lymphoma. The material was peripheral blood mononuclear cells (PBMCs), obtained before the fourth cycle of nivolumab. The CDR3 sequence is CASSVAGTPGTDTQYF. CDR3 nucleotide sequence: TGTGCCAGCAGCGTTGCCGGGACCCCCGGCACAGATACGCAGTATTTT.